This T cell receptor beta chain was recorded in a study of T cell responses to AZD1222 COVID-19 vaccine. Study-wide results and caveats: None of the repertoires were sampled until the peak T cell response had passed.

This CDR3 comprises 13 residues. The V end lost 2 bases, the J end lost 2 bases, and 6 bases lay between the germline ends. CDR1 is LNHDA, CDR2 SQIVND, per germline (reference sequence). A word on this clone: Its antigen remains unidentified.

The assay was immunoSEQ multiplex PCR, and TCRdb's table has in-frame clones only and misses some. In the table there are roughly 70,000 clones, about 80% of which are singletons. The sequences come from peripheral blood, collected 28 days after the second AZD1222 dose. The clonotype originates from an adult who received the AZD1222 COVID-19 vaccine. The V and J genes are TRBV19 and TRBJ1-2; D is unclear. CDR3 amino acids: CASSITRNYGYTF. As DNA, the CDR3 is TGTGCCAGTAGTATAACTAGAAACTATGGCTACACCTTC.